This T cell receptor beta chain was identified during a study of blood T cell repertoires in COVID-19 (dated by TCRdb to 2018 to 2020). Context from the whole study: Collaborator samples came from the United States, Italy and Spain and covered acute and convalescent phases of COVID-19. The repertoires were released in a freely available public database meant as a resource for research on the immune response to SARS-CoV-2. Samples were obtained from the ongoing ImmuneRACE study (first 160 participants) and from over 1,000 subjects provided by 6 global collaborators. The material from the prospective study consisted of cDNA or gDNA derived from T cells, B-cell-depleted T cells, or PBMCs. Sample metadata almost always included a de-identified subject ID, COVID-19 status, age in years and sex. Where available, HLA class I and class II types were taken from metadata supplied by the sample provider and were not determined by assay-based typing. Subjects who had been exposed to COVID-19, were actively infected with it, or had recovered from it provided the deeply sampled blood TCRbeta repertoires that made up the dataset.

Study-level results and caveats: The quantity of clinical and demographic metadata differed by source and by participant and was supplied without curation.

The collaborating institutions used their own protocols to collect whole blood in K2EDTA tubes. For TCRbeta analysis, collaborators shipped samples as frozen whole blood, isolated PBMCs, or DNA extracted from either of those sample types. Comments on this clone: Its antigen is unknown. No base quality values were provided; no much bigger clone lies one nucleotide off.

TCRbeta CDR3 regions were amplified from genomic DNA by means of the immunoSEQ Assay, a bias-controlled multiplex PCR. From the authors' description of their analysis: Within the assay, amplification of reference gene primers was used to estimate how many nucleated cells each sample contained. Sequence reads were collapsed and filtered to measure the absolute abundance of every unique TCRbeta CDR3 rearrangement. For each sample, productive Simpson clonality was calculated as the square root of Simpson's diversity index over productive rearrangements. TCRdb obtained this table from immuneACCESS and retained in-frame rearrangements with V and J assigned. These tables miss some clones; where compared with another copy, unresolved V genes account for less than half of the shortfall, and the remainder is unexplained. V and J calls and clone size are as listed in that table; D and trimming were resolved from the DNA. The sample has 200,000 to 250,000 clones on record, roughly nine tenths of them singletons. The ten largest clones represent roughly 2% of the sample.

Trimmed from V: 5 bases; trimmed from J: 9 bases; junction bases lacking a gene match: 12. The CDR3, from cysteine to phenylalanine, totals 14 residues. Of all the DNA, just the CDR3 is kept, 42 bases in frame from base 1. In the germline V gene, CDR1 corresponds to SGHVS and CDR2 to FQNEAQ. The rearranged segments are TRBV7-8 and TRBJ2-5; 7 bases in between match TRBD1. The TCR sequence derives from a woman aged 45-65 years with acute or convalescent COVID-19. Specimen: peripheral blood. The DNA sequence follows: TGTGCCAGCAGCGGAACAGGGGACAGCCAATCCCAGTACTTC. This translates into CASSGTGDSQSQYF.